One sample yielded the 5 T cell receptor beta chains listed below, sequenced in a study of blood T cell repertoires in COVID-19. Generated by immunoSEQ multiplex PCR, the TCRdb table keeps only in-frame clones and is missing some. The table includes 100,000 or so clones, almost 85% detected once. The sample comprised peripheral blood. The receptor set was obtained from a man aged 45-60 years with active or convalescent COVID-19.

The rearrangement links TRBV27 to TRBJ2-1; 9 bases fit TRBD1. The ends lost 1 base at V and 5 bases at J; junction bases unmatched: 0. This CDR3 contains 14 residues. CDR1 MNHEY and CDR2 SMNVEV come from the germline V gene (reference sequence). This CDR3 is CASSLWDRDNEQFF. DNA for the CDR3: TGTGCCAGCAGTTTATGGGACAGGGACAATGAGCAGTTCTTC.

V is TRBV11-3 and J is TRBJ2-1; possibly TRBD2 for D (7 bases). Germline values: CDR1 SGHNT, CDR2 YENEEA. Between the trimmed V and J ends, which lost 2 bases and 1 base, there was a span of 12 bases. The CDR3 contains 16 residues. The CDR3 nucleotides read TGTGCCAGCAGCTTATCTGGGGGGGCGTCCTACAATGAGCAGTTCTTC. It translates to CASSLSGGASYNEQFF.

The rearrangement uses TRBV10-1 and TRBJ2-5; TRBD2 agrees at 7 bases. CDR3 length: 15 residues. The trim removed 1 base at V and 5 bases at J, leaving 7 bases unmatched. The germline gives CDR1 WNHNN, CDR2 SYGVQD (reference sequence). CDR3 DNA sequence: TGCGCCAGCAGTGAGTACGGGACTACTGATGAGACCCAGTACTTC. This sequence encodes CASSEYGTTDETQYF.

The CDR3 DNA sequence: TGTGCCAGCAGTTCTGACCTATTCGACACGGACAACTACGAGCAGTACGTC. Translated: CASSSDLFDTDNYEQYV. The V and J genes are TRBV6-7 and TRBJ2-7, with a possible D match to TRBD1 (5 bases). TRBV6-7 is marked as an open reading frame, function uncertain. The CDR3 is made up of 17 amino acids. V lost 4 bases and J 3 bases, leaving 22 bases between the germline ends.

This clone was counted a single time. The chain carries TRBV2 and TRBJ2-1; TRBD1 matches 12 bases. After removal of 6 bases from V and 5 bases from J, the junction contained 5 bases not matched to a gene. The CDR3 is 15 residues long. Germline V gene sequence: CDR1 SNHLY, CDR2 FYNNEI. CDR3 residues: CASRNGTGGHNEQFF. The CDR3 DNA reads TGTGCCAGCAGAAACGGGACAGGGGGCCACAATGAGCAGTTCTTC. Full variable domain (remainder filled in from reference TRBV2 and TRBJ2-1): EPEVTQTPSHQVTQMGQEVILRCVPISNHLYFYWYRQILGQKVEFLVSFYNNEISEKSEIFDDQFSVERPDGSNFTLKIRSTKLEDSAMYFCASRNGTGGHNEQFFGPGTRLTVL.